This TCR beta chain came from a study of control samples from healthy donors and cancer patients. This CDR3 region has 16 residues. Method: immunoSEQ multiplex PCR; TCRdb's copy keeps in-frame clones and lacks some. The table lists around 51,000 clones, over 70% of them singletons. Specimen: blood. The sequence was obtained from a man between 65 and 80 years old in good health. The rearrangement joins TRBV21-1 to TRBJ1-4. TRBV21-1 is reported as a pseudogene. The CDR3 DNA sequence: TGTGCCAGCAGCAAAGCTGGAGGGGCAACTAATGAAAAACTGTTTTTT. Amino acids: CASSKAGGATNEKLFF.